This is a list of T cell receptor beta chains from one sample in a study of identical twins. TCRdb recomputed calls from the 5' RACE reads with MiXCR, one row per CDR3 protein. The table records 400,000 to 550,000 distinct CDR3 sequences, approximately 15% of them present only once. The same data also went into a second study, on yellow fever vaccine responses in identical twins.

Material for sequencing was CD4+ T cells sorted from blood. These receptors were collected from a woman aged 18 to 35 in good health. The CDR3 runs from the conserved cysteine through the conserved F or W. Fields, in order: D gene, V gene, clone size, CDR3 length, J gene, CDR3 protein, CDR3 DNA. The D gene is left open where the match is weak. Only some rows state a clone size, as once, few, many or a class for expanded clones.

>TRBD1|TRBV5-1|many|14|TRBJ1-1
CASSFATGSPEAFF
TGCGCCAGCAGCTTCGCGACAGGGAGCCCTGAAGCTTTCTTT
>TRBD2|TRBV11-1|few|18|TRBJ2-1
CASSSKRGKTSGIEEQFF
TGTGCCAGCAGCTCTAAGCGGGGAAAGACTAGCGGAATCGAAGAGCAGTTCTTC
>TRBD1|TRBV27|NA|20|TRBJ2-6
CASSMPSGGRALSGANVLTF
TGTGCCAGCAGTATGCCCTCAGGGGGCCGCGCCCTCTCTGGGGCCAACGTCCTGACTTTC
>NA|TRBV11-2|NA|13|TRBJ2-1
CASSSHLTNEQFF
TGTGCCAGCAGCTCGCACTTGACCAATGAGCAGTTCTTC
>TRBD2|TRBV7-8|few|16|TRBJ2-7
CASSPRLAGAFYEQYF
TGTGCCAGCAGCCCCCGTCTAGCGGGGGCTTTCTACGAGCAGTACTTC
>NA|TRBV2|NA|16|TRBJ2-2
CASSEGGTQNTGELFF
TGTGCCAGCAGTGAAGGGGGGACACAGAACACCGGGGAGCTGTTTTTT
>NA|TRBV18|few|14|TRBJ2-3
CASSPRGYTDTQYF
TGTGCCAGCTCACCACGCGGGTACACAGATACGCAGTATTTT
>NA|TRBV6-1|few|17|TRBJ2-7
CASRNGGEGGLSYEQYF
TGTGCCAGCAGAAACGGTGGAGAGGGGGGCCTATCCTACGAGCAGTACTTC
>TRBD1|TRBV6-2/TRBV6-3|many|15|TRBJ2-5
CASSRDSPWGETQYF
TGTGCCAGCAGTCGGGACAGCCCTTGGGGAGAGACCCAGTACTTC
>TRBD2|TRBV20-1|few|15|TRBJ2-7
CSARRASGTTYEQYF
TGCAGTGCTCGTCGGGCTAGCGGGACTACCTACGAGCAGTACTTC
>NA|TRBV11-2|NA|18|TRBJ2-2
CASSLGGMTVKNTGELFF
TGTGCCAGCAGCTTAGGAGGGATGACAGTTAAGAACACCGGGGAGCTGTTTTTT
>TRBD1|TRBV12-3/TRBV12-4|NA|14|TRBJ1-2
CASRRQGLNYGYTF
TGTGCCAGCAGGAGACAGGGCCTAAACTATGGCTACACCTTC
>TRBD2|TRBV10-3|few|16|TRBJ2-2
CAAQPVTSGNTGELFF
TGTGCCGCCCAACCCGTGACTAGCGGAAACACCGGGGAGCTGTTTTTT
>NA|TRBV6-2/TRBV6-3|NA|13|TRBJ1-5
CASSYVGHQPQHF
TGTGCCAGCAGTTACGTCGGGCATCAGCCCCAGCATTTT
>NA|TRBV28|NA|15|TRBJ2-7
CASTLSATSSYEQYF
TGTGCCAGCACCCTGTCAGCGACCAGCTCCTACGAGCAGTACTTC